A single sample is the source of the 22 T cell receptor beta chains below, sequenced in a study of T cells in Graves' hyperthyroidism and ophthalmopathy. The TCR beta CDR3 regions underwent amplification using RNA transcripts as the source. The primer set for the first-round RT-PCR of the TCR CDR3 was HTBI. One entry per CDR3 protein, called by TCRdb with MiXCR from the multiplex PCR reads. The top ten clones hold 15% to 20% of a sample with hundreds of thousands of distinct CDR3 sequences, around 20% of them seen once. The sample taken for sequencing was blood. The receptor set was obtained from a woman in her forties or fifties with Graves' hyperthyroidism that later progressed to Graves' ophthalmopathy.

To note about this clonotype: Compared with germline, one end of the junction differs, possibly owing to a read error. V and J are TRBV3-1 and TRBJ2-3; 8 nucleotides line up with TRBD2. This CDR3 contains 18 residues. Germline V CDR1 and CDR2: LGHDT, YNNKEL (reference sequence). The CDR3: CAGSQLNPGLEDFDTQYF. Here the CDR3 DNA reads TGTGCCGGCAGCCAATTAAACCCGGGACTAGAAGACTTCGATACGCAGTATTTT.

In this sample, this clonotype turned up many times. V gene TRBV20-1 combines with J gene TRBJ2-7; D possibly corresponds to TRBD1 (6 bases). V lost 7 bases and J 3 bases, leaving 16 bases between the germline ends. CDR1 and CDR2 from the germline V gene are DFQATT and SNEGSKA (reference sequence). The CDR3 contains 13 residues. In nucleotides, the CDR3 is TGCAGTGGTTACGAGGGGGATAGCTACGAGCAGTACTTC. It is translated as CSGYEGDSYEQYF.

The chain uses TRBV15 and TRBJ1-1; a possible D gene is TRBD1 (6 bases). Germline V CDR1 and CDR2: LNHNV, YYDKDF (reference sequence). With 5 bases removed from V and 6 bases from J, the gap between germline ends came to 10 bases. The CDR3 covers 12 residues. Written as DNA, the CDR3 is TGTGCCACCAGCTCCTGGACAGCTGAAGCTTTCTTT. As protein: CATSSWTAEAFF.

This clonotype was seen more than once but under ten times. The CDR3 DNA is TGTGCCAGCAGCCAAGATGAAGTGTCTTACGAGCAGTACTTC. It is translated as CASSQDEVSYEQYF. The chain has TRBV4-2 and TRBJ2-7; D is unresolved. The CDR3 sequence is 14 residues long. The V gene lost 0 bases and the J gene lost 4 bases, with 10 bases spanning the gap. From germline, CDR1 is LGHNA and CDR2 YNFKEQ.

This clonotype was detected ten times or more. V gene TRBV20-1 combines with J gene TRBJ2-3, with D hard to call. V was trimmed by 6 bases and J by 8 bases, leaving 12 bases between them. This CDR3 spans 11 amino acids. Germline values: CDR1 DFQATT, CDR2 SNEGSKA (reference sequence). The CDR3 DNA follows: TGCAGTGCGCCCGTAAGGGCTACGCAGTATTTT. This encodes CSAPVRATQYF.

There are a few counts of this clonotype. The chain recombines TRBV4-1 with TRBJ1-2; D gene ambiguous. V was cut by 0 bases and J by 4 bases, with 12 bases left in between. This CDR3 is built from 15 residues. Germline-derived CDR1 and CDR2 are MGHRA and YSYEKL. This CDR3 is CASSQEQRPIYGYTF. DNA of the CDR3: TGCGCCAGCAGCCAAGAGCAGCGACCGATCTATGGCTACACCTTC.

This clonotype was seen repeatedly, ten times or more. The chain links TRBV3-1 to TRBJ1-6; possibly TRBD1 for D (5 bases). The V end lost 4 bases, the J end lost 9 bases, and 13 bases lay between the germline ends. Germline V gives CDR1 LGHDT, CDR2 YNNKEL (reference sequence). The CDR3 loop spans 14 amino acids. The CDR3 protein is CASSPGFGASPLHF. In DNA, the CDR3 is TGTGCCAGCAGCCCGGGGTTCGGGGCTTCACCCCTCCACTTT.

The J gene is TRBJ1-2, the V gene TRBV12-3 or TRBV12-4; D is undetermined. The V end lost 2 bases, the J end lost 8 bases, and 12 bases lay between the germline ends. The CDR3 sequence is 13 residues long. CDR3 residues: CASSLLGGQGYTF. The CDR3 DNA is TGTGCCAGCAGTTTATTAGGAGGGCAAGGCTACACCTTC.

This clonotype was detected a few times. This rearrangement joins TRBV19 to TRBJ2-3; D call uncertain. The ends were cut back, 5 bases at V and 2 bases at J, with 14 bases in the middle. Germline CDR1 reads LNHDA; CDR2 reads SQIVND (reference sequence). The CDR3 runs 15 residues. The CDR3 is CASSLIGFSTDTQYF. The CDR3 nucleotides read TGTGCCAGTAGTTTGATAGGGTTCTCCACAGATACGCAGTATTTT.

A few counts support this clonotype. The CDR3 DNA reads TGTGCCAGCAGTTATCGCCCAGGGGAGACTGAAGCTTTCTTT. Encoded protein: CASSYRPGETEAFF. The chain carries TRBV6-5 and TRBJ1-1, with D possibly being TRBD1 (6 bases). Germline CDR1 is MNHEY and CDR2 is SVGAGI. The CDR3 length is 14 residues. The germline V and J ends were trimmed by 3 bases and 5 bases, with 13 bases remaining between them.

The CDR3 sequence: CSASTSGDYEQYF. The CDR3 coding sequence is TGCAGTGCGTCGACCTCGGGGGACTACGAGCAGTACTTC. The rearrangement links TRBV20-1 to TRBJ2-7; possible D gene TRBD2, 6 bases. From germline, CDR1 is DFQATT and CDR2 SNEGSKA (reference sequence). The CDR3 is 13 amino acids. Trimming stripped 6 bases from V and 3 bases from J, with 15 bases between.

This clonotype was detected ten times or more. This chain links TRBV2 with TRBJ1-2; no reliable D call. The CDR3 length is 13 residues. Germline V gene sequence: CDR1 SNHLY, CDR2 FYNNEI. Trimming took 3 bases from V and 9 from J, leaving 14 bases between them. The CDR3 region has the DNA TGTGCCAGCAGTGACCTGGAAGGAGGACGCTACACCTTC. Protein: CASSDLEGGRYTF.

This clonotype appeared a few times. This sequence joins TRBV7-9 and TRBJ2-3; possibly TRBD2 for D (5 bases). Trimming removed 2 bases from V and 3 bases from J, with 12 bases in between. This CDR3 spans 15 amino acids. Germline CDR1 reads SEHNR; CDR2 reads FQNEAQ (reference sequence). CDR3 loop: CASSLRIEGTDTQYF. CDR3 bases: TGTGCCAGCAGCTTAAGAATAGAGGGAACAGATACGCAGTATTTT.

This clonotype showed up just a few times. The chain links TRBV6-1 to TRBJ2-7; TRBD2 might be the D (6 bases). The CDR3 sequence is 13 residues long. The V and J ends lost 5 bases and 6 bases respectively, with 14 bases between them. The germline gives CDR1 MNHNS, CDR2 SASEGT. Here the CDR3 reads CASSRPGLLEQYF. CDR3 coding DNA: TGTGCCAGCAGTCGACCGGGACTCCTCGAGCAGTACTTC.

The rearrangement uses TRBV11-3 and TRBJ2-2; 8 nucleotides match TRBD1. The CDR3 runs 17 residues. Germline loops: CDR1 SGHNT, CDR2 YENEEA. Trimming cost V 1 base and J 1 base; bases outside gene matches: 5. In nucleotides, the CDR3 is TGTGCCAGCAGCTTAGTAGCAGGGACAGGGAACACCGGGGAGCTGTTTTTT. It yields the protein CASSLVAGTGNTGELFF. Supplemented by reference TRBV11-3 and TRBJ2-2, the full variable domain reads EAGVVQSPRYKIIEKKQPVAFWCNPISGHNTLYWYLQNLGQGPELLIRYENEEAVDDSQLPKDRFSAERLKGVDSTLKIQPAELGDSAVYLCASSLVAGTGNTGELFFGEGSRLTVL.

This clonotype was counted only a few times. The CDR3 sequence is CASSQAQGPYGYTF. The CDR3 region has the DNA TGTGCCAGCAGCCAAGCTCAGGGACCATATGGCTACACCTTC. The chain recombines TRBV14 with TRBJ1-2, with TRBD1 as a possible D gene (5 bases). V lost 1 base and J 5 bases, leaving 11 bases between the germline ends. Germline V lookup: CDR1 SGHDN, CDR2 FVKESK. The CDR3 has 14 amino acids.

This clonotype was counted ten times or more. The CDR3 bases are TGCAGTGCTCCCGCAGGGCCATATGGCTACACCTTC. Its translation: CSAPAGPYGYTF. V and J are TRBV20-1 and TRBJ1-2; a possible D gene is TRBD1 (5 bases). From germline, CDR1 is DFQATT and CDR2 SNEGSKA (reference sequence). The CDR3 is 12 residues long. V lost 5 bases, J lost 5 bases, and 12 bases lay in between.

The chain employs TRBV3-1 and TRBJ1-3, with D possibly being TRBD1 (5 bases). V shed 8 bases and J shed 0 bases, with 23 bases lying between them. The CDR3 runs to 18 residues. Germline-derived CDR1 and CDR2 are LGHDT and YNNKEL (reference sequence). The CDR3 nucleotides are TGTGCCAGCTCACCGGGTGCAGGGCCCACCCGCTCTGGAAACACCATATATTTT. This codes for CASSPGAGPTRSGNTIYF. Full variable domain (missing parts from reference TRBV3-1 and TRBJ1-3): DTAVSQTPKYLVTQMGNDKSIKCEQNLGHDTMYWYKQDSKKFLKIMFSYNNKELIINETVPNRFSPKSPDKAHLNLHINSLELGDSAVYFCASSPGAGPTRSGNTIYFGEGSWLTVV.

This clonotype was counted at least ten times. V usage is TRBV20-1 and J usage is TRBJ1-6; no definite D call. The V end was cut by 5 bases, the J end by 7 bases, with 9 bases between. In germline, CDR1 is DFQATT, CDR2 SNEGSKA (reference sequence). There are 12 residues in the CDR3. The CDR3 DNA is TGCAGTGCTCGGGTTTCGAATTCACCCCTCCACTTT. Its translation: CSARVSNSPLHF.

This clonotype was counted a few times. CDR3: CASGEYFRGGETQYF. For the CDR3, the DNA is TGTGCCAGCGGCGAGTATTTCAGGGGAGGAGAGACCCAGTACTTC. J is TRBJ2-5 and V is TRBV7-9, with D possibly being TRBD1 or TRBD2 (6 bases each). From germline, CDR1 is SEHNR and CDR2 FQNEAQ (reference sequence). V was pared by 8 bases and J by 4 bases, with 20 bases between. The CDR3 has 15 residues.

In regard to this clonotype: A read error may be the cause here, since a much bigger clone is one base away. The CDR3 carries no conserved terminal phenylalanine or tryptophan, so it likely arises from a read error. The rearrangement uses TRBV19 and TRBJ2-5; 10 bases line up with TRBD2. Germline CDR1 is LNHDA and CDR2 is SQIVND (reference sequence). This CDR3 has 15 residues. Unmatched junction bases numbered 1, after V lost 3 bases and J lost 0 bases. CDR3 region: CASSMLAGDQETQYL. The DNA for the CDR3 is TGTGCCAGTAGTATGCTAGCGGGGGACCAAGAGACCCAGTACCTC.

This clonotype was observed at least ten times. The chain's CDR3 is CASSYGRDRRGTDTQYF. As DNA, the CDR3 is TGTGCCAGCAGCTATGGGCGGGACAGAAGAGGCACAGATACGCAGTATTTT. The V call is TRBV5-6, the J call TRBJ2-3; a possible D gene is TRBD1 (7 bases). Per germline, CDR1 SGHDT and CDR2 YYEEEE. The length of the CDR3 is 17 residues. V was clipped by 3 bases and J by 1 base, with 18 bases between them.